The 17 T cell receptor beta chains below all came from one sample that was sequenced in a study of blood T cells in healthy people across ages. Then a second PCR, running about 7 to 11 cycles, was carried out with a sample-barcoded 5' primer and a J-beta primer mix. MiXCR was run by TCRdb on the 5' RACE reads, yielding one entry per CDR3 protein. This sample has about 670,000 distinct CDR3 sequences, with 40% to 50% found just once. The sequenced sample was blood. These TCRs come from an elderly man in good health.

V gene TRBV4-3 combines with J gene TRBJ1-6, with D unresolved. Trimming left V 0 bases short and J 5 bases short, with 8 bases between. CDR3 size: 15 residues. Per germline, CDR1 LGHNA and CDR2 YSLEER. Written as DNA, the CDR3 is TGCGCCAGCAGCCAAGACGGCCCCAATAATTCACCCCTCCACTTT. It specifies CASSQDGPNNSPLHF.

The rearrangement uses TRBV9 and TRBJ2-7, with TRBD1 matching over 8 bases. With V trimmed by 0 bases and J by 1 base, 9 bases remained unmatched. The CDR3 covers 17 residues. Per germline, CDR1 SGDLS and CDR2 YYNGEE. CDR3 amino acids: CASSVGSGDRPSYEQYF. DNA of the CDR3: TGTGCCAGCAGCGTAGGGTCAGGGGACAGGCCGTCCTACGAGCAGTACTTC.

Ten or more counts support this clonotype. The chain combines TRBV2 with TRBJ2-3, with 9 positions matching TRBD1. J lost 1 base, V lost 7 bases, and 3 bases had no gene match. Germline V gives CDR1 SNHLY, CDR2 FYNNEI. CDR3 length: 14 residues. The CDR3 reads CASTRDRGTDTQYF. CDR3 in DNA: TGTGCCAGCACCCGGGACAGGGGCACAGATACGCAGTATTTT.

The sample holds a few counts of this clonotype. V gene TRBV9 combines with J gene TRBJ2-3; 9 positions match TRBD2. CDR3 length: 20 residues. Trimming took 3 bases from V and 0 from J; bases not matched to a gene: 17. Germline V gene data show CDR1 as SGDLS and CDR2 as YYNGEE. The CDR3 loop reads CASSAAQPERGVTSTDTQYF. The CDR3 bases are TGTGCCAGCAGCGCAGCTCAGCCCGAGCGGGGGGTGACTAGCACAGATACGCAGTATTTT.

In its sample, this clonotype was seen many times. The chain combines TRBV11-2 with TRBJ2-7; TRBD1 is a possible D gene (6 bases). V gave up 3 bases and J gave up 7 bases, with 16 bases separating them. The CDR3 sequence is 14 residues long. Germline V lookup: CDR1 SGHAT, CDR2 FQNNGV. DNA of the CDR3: TGTGCCAGCAGCTTTAGGGACACCGCATGTGAGCAGTACTTC. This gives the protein CASSFRDTACEQYF.

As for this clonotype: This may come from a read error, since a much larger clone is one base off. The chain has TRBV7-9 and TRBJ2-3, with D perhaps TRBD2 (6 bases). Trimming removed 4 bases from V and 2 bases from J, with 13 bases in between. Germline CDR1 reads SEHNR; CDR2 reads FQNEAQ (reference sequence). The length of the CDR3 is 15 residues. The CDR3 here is CASSSGSGFTDTQYF. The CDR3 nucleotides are TGTGCCAGCAGCTCGGGTAGCGGATTCACAGATACGCAGTATTTT.

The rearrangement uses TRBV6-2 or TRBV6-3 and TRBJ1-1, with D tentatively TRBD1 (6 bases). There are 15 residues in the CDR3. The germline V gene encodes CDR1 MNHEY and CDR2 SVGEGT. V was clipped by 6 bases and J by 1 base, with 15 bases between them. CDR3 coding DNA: TGTGCCAGCAGAGACCGGGACACGGAGAACACTGAAGCTTTCTTT. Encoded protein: CASRDRDTENTEAFF.

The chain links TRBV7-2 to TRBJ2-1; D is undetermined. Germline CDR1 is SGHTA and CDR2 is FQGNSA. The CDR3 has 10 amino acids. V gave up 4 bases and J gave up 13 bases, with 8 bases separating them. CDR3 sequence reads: CASSSETQFF. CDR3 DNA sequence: TGTGCCAGCAGCTCAGAGACCCAGTTCTTC.

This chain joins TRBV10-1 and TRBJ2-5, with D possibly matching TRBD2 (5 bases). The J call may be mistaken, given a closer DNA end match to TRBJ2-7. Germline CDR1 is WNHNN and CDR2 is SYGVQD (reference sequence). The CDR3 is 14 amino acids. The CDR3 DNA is TGCGCCAGCAGTGAGTCGCGACTACGGTACGAGCAGTACTTC. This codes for CASSESRLRYEQYF.

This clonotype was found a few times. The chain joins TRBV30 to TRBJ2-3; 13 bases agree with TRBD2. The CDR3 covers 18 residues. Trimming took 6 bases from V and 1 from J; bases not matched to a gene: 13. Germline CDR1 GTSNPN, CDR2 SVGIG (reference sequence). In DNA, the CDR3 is TGTGCCTGCCTAACTAGCGGGGGGGGAAGGACCCGCACAGATACGCAGTATTTT. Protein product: CACLTSGGGRTRTDTQYF.

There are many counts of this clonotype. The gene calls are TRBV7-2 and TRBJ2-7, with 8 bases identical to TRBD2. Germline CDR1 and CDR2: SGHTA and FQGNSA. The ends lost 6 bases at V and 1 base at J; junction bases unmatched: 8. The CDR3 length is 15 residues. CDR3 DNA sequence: TGTGCCAGCAGTCAAACTAGCGGAAGTTCCTACGAGCAGTACTTC. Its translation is CASSQTSGSSYEQYF.

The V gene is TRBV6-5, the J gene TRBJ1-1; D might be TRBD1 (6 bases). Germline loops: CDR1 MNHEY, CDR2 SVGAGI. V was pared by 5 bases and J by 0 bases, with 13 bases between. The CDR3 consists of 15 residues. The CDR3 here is CASSRGQSMNTEAFF. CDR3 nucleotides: TGTGCCAGCAGTCGAGGACAGAGTATGAACACTGAAGCTTTCTTT.

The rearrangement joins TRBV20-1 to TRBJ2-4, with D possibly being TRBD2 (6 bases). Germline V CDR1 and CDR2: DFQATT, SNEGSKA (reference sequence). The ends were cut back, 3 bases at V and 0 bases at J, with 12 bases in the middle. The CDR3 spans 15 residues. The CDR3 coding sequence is TGCAGTGCTAGCCGGATAGCGGTAGCCAAAAACATTCAGTACTTC. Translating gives CSASRIAVAKNIQYF.

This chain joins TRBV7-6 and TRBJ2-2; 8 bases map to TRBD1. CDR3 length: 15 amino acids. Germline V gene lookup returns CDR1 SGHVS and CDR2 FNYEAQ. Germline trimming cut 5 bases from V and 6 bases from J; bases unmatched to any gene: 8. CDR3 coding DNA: TGTGCCAGCAGCCCCCGGACAGGGAGAGCCGGGGAGCTGTTTTTT. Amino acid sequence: CASSPRTGRAGELFF.

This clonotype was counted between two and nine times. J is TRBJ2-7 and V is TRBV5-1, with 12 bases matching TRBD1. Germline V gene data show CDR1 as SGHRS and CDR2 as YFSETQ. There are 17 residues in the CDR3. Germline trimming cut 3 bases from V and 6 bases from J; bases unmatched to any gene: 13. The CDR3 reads CASSSDGPGTGGAEQYF. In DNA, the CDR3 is TGCGCCAGCAGCTCGGACGGTCCCGGGACAGGGGGCGCCGAGCAGTACTTC. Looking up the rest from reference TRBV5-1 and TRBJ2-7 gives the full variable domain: KAGVTQTPRYLIKTRGQQVTLSCSPISGHRSVSWYQQTPGQGLQFLFEYFSETQRNKGNFPGRFSGRQFSNSRSEMNVSTLELGDSALYLCASSSDGPGTGGAEQYFGPGTRLTVT.

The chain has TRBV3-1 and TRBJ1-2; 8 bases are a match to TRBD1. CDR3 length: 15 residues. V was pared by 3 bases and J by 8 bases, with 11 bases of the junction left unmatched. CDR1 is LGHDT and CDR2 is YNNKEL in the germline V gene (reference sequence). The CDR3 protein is CASSHNDLDRAGYTF. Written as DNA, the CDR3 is TGTGCCAGCAGCCACAACGACCTGGACAGGGCCGGCTACACCTTC. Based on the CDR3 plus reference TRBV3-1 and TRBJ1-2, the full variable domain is DTAVSQTPKYLVTQMGNDKSIKCEQNLGHDTMYWYKQDSKKFLKIMFSYNNKELIINETVPNRFSPKSPDKAHLNLHINSLELGDSAVYFCASSHNDLDRAGYTFGSGTRLTVV.

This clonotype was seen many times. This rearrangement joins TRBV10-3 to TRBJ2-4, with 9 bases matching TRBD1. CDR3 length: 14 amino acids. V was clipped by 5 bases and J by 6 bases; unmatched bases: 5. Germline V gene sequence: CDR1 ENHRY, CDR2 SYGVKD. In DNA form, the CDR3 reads TGTGCCATCAGTCGGGGACAGGGATCAAACATTCAGTACTTC. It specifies CAISRGQGSNIQYF.